The sequence of this T cell receptor beta chain was determined in a study of blood T cell repertoires in COVID-19. Study-level background: Donors in the United States, Italy and Spain gave samples during acute or convalescent COVID-19. The cDNA or gDNA used as material had been derived from T cells, B-cell-depleted T cells, or PBMCs.

Patients from Seattle were sampled longitudinally, starting during active infection. From germline, CDR1 is SGHVS and CDR2 FQNEAQ. The CDR3 totals 16 residues. V dropped 0 bases and J dropped 2; count of bases not matched to a gene: 4. Authors' data handling: How many nucleated cells were present was estimated from reference gene primer amplification. Profiled with immunoSEQ multiplex PCR; TCRdb holds only in-frame clones, not every one. D and trimming come from the DNA, and the V and J calls and clone size come from that table. Of more than 200,000 clones in the sample, 90% were seen once. The clonotype comes from a man in his thirties or forties with COVID-19, enrolled during active disease. This rearrangement joins TRBV7-8 to TRBJ1-3, with 7 bases lining up with TRBD1. Specimen: peripheral blood. This chain's CDR3 is CASSLARQGAGNTIYF. The CDR3 DNA is TGTGCCAGCAGCTTAGCCCGACAGGGTGCTGGAAACACCATATATTTT.